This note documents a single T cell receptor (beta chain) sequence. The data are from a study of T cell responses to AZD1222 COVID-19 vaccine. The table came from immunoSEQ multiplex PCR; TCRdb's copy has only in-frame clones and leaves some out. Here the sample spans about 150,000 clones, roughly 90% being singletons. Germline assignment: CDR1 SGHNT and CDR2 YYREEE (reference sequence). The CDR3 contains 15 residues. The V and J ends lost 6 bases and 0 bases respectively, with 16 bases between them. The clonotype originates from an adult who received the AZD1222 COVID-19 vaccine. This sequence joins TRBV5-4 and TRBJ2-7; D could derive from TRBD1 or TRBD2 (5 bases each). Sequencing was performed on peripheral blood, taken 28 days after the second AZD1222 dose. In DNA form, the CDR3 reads TGTGCCAGCACTCCAGACAGCGGACTCTCCTACGAGCAGTACTTC. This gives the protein CASTPDSGLSYEQYF.